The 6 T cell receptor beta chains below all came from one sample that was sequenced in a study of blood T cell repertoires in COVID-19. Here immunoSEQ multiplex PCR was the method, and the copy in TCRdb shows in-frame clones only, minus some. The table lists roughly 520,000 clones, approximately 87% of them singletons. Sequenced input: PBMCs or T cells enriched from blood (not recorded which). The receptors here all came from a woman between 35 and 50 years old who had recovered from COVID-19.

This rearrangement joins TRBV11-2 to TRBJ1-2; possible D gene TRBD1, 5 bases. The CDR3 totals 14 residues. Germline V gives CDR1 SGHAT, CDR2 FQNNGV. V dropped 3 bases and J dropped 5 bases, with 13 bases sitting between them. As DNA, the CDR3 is TGTGCCAGCAGCTTGTCAGGGTTCGCGTATGGCTACACCTTC. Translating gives CASSLSGFAYGYTF.

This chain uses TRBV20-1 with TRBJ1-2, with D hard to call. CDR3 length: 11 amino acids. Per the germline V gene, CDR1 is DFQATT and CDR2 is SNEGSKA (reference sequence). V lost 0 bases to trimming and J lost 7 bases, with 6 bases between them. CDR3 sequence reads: CSAREGVGYTF. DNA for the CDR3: TGCAGTGCTAGAGAGGGAGTTGGCTACACCTTC.

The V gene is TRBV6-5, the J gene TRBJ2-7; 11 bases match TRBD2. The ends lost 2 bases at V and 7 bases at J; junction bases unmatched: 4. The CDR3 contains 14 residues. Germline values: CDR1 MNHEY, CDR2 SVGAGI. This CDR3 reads CASSYAGTSGEQYF. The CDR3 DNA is TGTGCCAGCAGTTACGCCGGGACTAGCGGTGAGCAGTACTTC.

DNA of the CDR3: TGTGCCAGCAGCTTAGATTCGGGCAGGGGGCTTAGTGGCTACACCTTC. Amino acid sequence: CASSLDSGRGLSGYTF. The rearrangement joins TRBV7-2 to TRBJ1-2; 8 bases line up with TRBD1. The CDR3 loop spans 16 amino acids. Germline trimming cut 1 base from V and 7 bases from J; bases unmatched to any gene: 11. The germline CDR1 and CDR2 sequences are SGHTA and FQGNSA. Together with reference TRBV7-2 and TRBJ1-2, the CDR3 gives the full variable domain: GAGVSQSPSNKVTEKGKDVELRCDPISGHTALYWYRQSLGQGLEFLIYFQGNSAPDKSGLPSDRFSAERTGGSVSTLTIQRTQQEDSAVYLCASSLDSGRGLSGYTFGSGTRLTVV.

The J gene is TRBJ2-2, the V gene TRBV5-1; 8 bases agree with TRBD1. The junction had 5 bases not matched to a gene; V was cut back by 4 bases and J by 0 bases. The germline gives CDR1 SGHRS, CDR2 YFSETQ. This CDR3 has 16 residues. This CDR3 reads CASSLTGGANTGELFF. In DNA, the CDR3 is TGCGCCAGCAGCCTAACAGGGGGTGCGAACACCGGGGAGCTGTTTTTT.

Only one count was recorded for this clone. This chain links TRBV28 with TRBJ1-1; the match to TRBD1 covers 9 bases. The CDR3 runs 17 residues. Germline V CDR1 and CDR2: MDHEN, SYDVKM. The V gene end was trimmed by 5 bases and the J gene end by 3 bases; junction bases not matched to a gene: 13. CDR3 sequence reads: CASSELQGARWDTEAFF. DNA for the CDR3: TGTGCCAGCAGTGAGTTACAGGGGGCGCGGTGGGACACTGAAGCTTTCTTT.